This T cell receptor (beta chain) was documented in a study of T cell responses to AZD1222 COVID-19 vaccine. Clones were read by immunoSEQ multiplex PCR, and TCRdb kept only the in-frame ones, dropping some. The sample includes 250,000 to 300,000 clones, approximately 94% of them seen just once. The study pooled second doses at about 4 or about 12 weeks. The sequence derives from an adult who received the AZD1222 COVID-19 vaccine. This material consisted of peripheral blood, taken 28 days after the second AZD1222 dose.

The CDR3: CASSFPRASGGQETQYF. The DNA for the CDR3 is TGTGCCAGCAGCTTTCCCCGGGCTAGCGGAGGTCAAGAGACCCAGTACTTC. The gene calls are TRBV7-2 and TRBJ2-5; 7 bases are shared with TRBD2. Germline CDR1 is SGHTA and CDR2 is FQGNSA. Trimming removed 3 bases from V and 2 bases from J; junction bases left unmatched: 12. The CDR3 totals 17 residues.